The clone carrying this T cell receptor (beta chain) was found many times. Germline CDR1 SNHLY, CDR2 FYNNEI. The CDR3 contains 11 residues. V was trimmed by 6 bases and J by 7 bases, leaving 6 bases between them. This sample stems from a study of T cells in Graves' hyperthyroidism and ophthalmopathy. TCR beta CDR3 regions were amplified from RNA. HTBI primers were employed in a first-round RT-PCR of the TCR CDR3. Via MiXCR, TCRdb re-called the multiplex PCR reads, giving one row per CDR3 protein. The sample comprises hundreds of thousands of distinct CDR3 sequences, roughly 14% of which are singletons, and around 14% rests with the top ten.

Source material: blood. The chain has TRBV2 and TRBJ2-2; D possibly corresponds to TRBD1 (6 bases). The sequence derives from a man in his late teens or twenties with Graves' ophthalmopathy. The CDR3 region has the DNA TGTGCCAGCAGACAGGGCGGGGAGCTGTTTTTT. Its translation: CASRQGGELFF.